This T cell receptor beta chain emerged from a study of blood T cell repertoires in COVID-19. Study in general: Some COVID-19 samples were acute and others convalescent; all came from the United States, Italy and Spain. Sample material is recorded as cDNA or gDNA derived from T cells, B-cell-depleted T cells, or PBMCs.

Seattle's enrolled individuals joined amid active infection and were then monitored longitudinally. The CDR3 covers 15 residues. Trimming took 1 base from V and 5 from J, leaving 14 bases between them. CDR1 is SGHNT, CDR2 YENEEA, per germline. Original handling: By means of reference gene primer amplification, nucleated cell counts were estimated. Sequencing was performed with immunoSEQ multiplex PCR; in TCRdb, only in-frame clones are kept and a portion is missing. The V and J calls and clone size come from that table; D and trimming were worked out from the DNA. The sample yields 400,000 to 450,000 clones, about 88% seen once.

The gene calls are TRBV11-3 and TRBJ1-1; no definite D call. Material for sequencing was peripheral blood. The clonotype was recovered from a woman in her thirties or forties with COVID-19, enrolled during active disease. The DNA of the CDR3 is TGTGCCAGCAGCTTAGGCCCTTCCCCGGGAACTGAAGCTTTCTTT. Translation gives CASSLGPSPGTEAFF.